The 24 T cell receptor beta chains listed next were all sequenced from one sample in a study of blood T cell repertoires in COVID-19. Sequencing was performed with immunoSEQ multiplex PCR; in TCRdb, only in-frame clones are kept and a portion is missing. The sample lists around 280,000 clones; 70% to 90% were seen once. The sample taken for sequencing was PBMCs or T cells enriched from blood (not recorded which). All receptors derive from a woman in her thirties or forties who had recovered from COVID-19.

The rearrangement links TRBV2 to TRBJ2-1, with TRBD1 matching over 9 bases. The CDR3 sequence is 15 residues long. CDR1 is SNHLY and CDR2 is FYNNEI in the germline V gene. With V trimmed by 6 bases and J by 10 bases, 13 bases remained unmatched. The CDR3 coding sequence is TGTGCCAGCAGGAGACCCGGGACAGGGACGTACGAGCAGTTCTTC. It encodes CASRRPGTGTYEQFF.

About this clone: The sample has other DNA sequences that encode this CDR3 too. CDR3: CASSSQGYGYTF. Here the CDR3 DNA reads TGTGCCAGCAGTTCACAGGGCTATGGCTACACCTTC. The V gene is TRBV12-3 or TRBV12-4, the J gene TRBJ1-2, with a possible D match to TRBD1 (6 bases). The CDR3 runs 12 residues. V lost 4 bases, J lost 4 bases, and 7 bases lay in between.

This clone has a handful of counts. The rearrangement joins TRBV18 to TRBJ2-7, with a possible D match to TRBD1 (7 bases). The CDR3 length is 16 residues. Trimming removed 6 bases from V and 7 bases from J, with 25 bases in between. Germline-derived CDR1 and CDR2 are KGHSH and LQKENI. CDR3 DNA sequence: TGTGCCAGCTCCCCGCCGTCCAGGGGGGTGCACAAAGAGCAGTACTTC. Protein sequence: CASSPPSRGVHKEQYF.

The V call is TRBV5-1, the J call TRBJ2-7; 11 bases match TRBD2. Trimming took 4 bases from V and 5 from J; bases not matched to a gene: 8. Germline lookup yields CDR1 SGHRS and CDR2 YFSETQ. The CDR3 has 15 residues. The CDR3 DNA reads TGCGCCAGCAGCCGAACTAGCGGGAGTTCCGACGAGCAGTACTTC. It yields the protein CASSRTSGSSDEQYF.

The chain is built from TRBV5-1 and TRBJ1-4; D remains ambiguous. Trimming stripped 0 bases from V and 0 bases from J, with 15 bases between. The germline V gene has CDR1 SGHRS and CDR2 YFSETQ. The CDR3 runs to 18 residues. CDR3 protein: CASSLAPGGLATNEKLFF. Written as DNA, the CDR3 is TGCGCCAGCAGCTTGGCCCCGGGAGGGCTAGCAACTAATGAAAAACTGTTTTTT.

V gene TRBV4-2 combines with J gene TRBJ2-1, with D unclear. The V and J ends lost 2 bases and 0 bases respectively, with 8 bases between them. CDR3 size: 15 residues. Germline values: CDR1 LGHNA, CDR2 YNFKEQ. The CDR3 sequence: CASSQTSGSYNEQFF. The CDR3 nucleotides read TGTGCCAGCAGCCAAACGTCAGGCTCCTACAATGAGCAGTTCTTC.

This clone was seen a handful of times. The gene calls are TRBV28 and TRBJ1-5, with D possibly matching TRBD1 (6 bases). The V gene lost 1 base and the J gene lost 3 bases, with 13 bases spanning the gap. The CDR3 consists of 16 residues. The germline V gene encodes CDR1 MDHEN and CDR2 SYDVKM. This chain's CDR3 is CASSLLGTKTNQPQHF. The CDR3 DNA follows: TGTGCCAGCAGTTTATTGGGGACAAAGACCAATCAGCCCCAGCATTTT.

V and J are TRBV3-1 (or the pseudogene TRBV3-2) and TRBJ1-4; no clear D. The V and J ends lost 1 base and 0 bases respectively, with 6 bases between them. CDR1 and CDR2 from the germline V gene are LGHDT and YNNKEL (reference sequence). CDR3 length: 15 amino acids. The CDR3 spells CASSQGPATNEKLFF. The CDR3 coding sequence is TGTGCCAGCAGCCAAGGCCCAGCAACTAATGAAAAACTGTTTTTT.

This chain joins TRBV4-2 and TRBJ2-6; 7 nucleotides match TRBD1. The V gene's germline CDR1 is LGHNA and CDR2 YNFKEQ. V gave up 0 bases and J gave up 4 bases; unmatched junction bases: 6. The CDR3 is made up of 17 amino acids. The CDR3 sequence: CASSQEVGGSGANVLTF. In DNA, the CDR3 is TGTGCCAGCAGCCAAGAGGTAGGGGGCTCCGGGGCCAACGTCCTGACTTTC.

The gene calls are TRBV2 and TRBJ2-7, with D perhaps TRBD1 (6 bases). Germline V gene sequence: CDR1 SNHLY, CDR2 FYNNEI. V was clipped by 5 bases and J by 0 bases, with 14 bases between them. The CDR3 consists of 15 residues. The CDR3 loop reads CASSSGTISSYEQYF. CDR3 in DNA: TGTGCCAGCAGTTCCGGGACAATAAGCTCCTACGAGCAGTACTTC.

The rearrangement joins TRBV5-4 to TRBJ2-7, with TRBD1 identical over 8 bases. CDR3 length: 16 amino acids. J was trimmed by 2 bases and V by 0 bases; bases with no gene match: 7. Germline V CDR1 and CDR2: SGHNT, YYREEE (reference sequence). DNA for the CDR3: TGTGCCAGCAGCTTGGCCGAACAGGGGGGTGCCTACGAGCAGTACTTC. It encodes CASSLAEQGGAYEQYF.

V is TRBV30 and J is TRBJ2-4, with D perhaps TRBD1 (6 bases). Germline V gene data show CDR1 as GTSNPN and CDR2 as SVGIG (reference sequence). Trimming pared 1 base from V and 4 bases from J, leaving 17 bases between. There are 16 residues in the CDR3. The CDR3 sequence is CAWSAPGQPQKNIQYF. In DNA form, the CDR3 reads TGTGCCTGGAGTGCCCCGGGACAACCCCAAAAAAACATTCAGTACTTC.

The chain combines TRBV28 with TRBJ1-1, with 11 bases lining up with TRBD1. The CDR3 spans 17 residues. The J segment lost 6 bases and the V segment lost 4 bases, leaving 13 bases of the junction unmatched. Per germline, CDR1 MDHEN and CDR2 SYDVKM. This CDR3 is CASSSLGTGGRGAEAFF. The CDR3 nucleotides read TGTGCCAGCAGTTCCCTCGGGACAGGGGGACGGGGGGCTGAAGCTTTCTTT.

The chain is built from TRBV5-8 and TRBJ2-5; possibly TRBD2 for D (5 bases). The V and J ends lost 3 bases and 5 bases respectively, with 11 bases between them. The CDR3 is 13 residues long. CDR1 and CDR2 from the germline V gene are SGHTS and YDEGEE. In DNA, the CDR3 is TGTGCCAGCAGCTCACGGGGTAGGGAGACCCAGTACTTC. Amino acids: CASSSRGRETQYF.

The chain is built from TRBV28 and TRBJ2-7, with 10 bases matching TRBD1. The CDR3 consists of 16 residues. V lost 3 bases to trimming and J lost 4 bases; unmatched junction nucleotides: 9. Germline values: CDR1 MDHEN, CDR2 SYDVKM. CDR3 DNA sequence: TGTGCCAGCAGTTTCCTATCGGGACAGGGGAGATACGAGCAGTACTTC. Encoded protein: CASSFLSGQGRYEQYF.

The V and J genes are TRBV5-1 and TRBJ2-3, with a tentative D call TRBD1 (5 bases). V was shortened by 5 bases and J by 5 bases, with 12 bases between the two germline ends. The CDR3 consists of 13 residues. CDR1 is SGHRS, CDR2 YFSETQ, per germline. The CDR3 DNA follows: TGCGCCAGCAGGGTTGGGGCAGAAGATACGCAGTATTTT. Its translation: CASRVGAEDTQYF.

This chain joins TRBV24-1 and TRBJ2-7, with 12 bases that match TRBD2. The CDR3 is made up of 14 amino acids. Germline CDR1 reads KGHDR; CDR2 reads SFDVKD. The trim removed 5 bases at V and 3 bases at J, leaving 1 base unmatched. In nucleotides, the CDR3 is TGTGCCACCAGTGCGACTAGCGGGAGCTACGAGCAGTACTTC. It yields the protein CATSATSGSYEQYF.

This chain joins TRBV7-2 and TRBJ1-4; D gene uncertain. V lost 5 bases, J lost 5 bases, and 12 bases lay in between. This CDR3 has 14 amino acids. The germline V gene encodes CDR1 SGHTA and CDR2 FQGNSA. The CDR3 DNA reads TGTGCCAGCAGCCCAAACAGAATCAATGAAAAACTGTTTTTT. Encoded protein: CASSPNRINEKLFF.

This clone was counted a single time. The chain uses TRBV24-1 and TRBJ2-1; D may be TRBD2 (6 bases). In germline, CDR1 is KGHDR, CDR2 SFDVKD. V was cut by 5 bases and J by 4 bases, with 23 bases left in between. The CDR3 sequence is 18 residues long. CDR3 loop: CATSGPTSSFDFYNEQFF. CDR3 sequence (DNA): TGTGCCACCAGTGGACCAACTAGCAGTTTTGACTTTTACAATGAGCAGTTCTTC.

V and J are TRBV9 and TRBJ1-2; 7 nucleotides match TRBD1. CDR3 length: 16 amino acids. Germline values: CDR1 SGDLS, CDR2 YYNGEE. Trimming removed 1 base from V and 0 bases from J; junction bases left unmatched: 6. In nucleotides, the CDR3 is TGTGCCAGCAGCGTAATGGGACAGCACTCTAACTATGGCTACACCTTC. Translating it yields CASSVMGQHSNYGYTF.

The chain joins TRBV2 to TRBJ1-6; D might be TRBD1 (6 bases). CDR1 is SNHLY, CDR2 FYNNEI, per germline. The CDR3 length is 15 residues. Trimming cost V 5 bases and J 14 bases, with 22 bases left between them. Written as DNA, the CDR3 is TGTGCCAGCAGTACCGACAGGTCCCGCAGTGTCACCCTCCACTTT. It is translated as CASSTDRSRSVTLHF. Full variable domain (outside the CDR3, taken from reference TRBV2 and TRBJ1-6): EPEVTQTPSHQVTQMGQEVILRCVPISNHLYFYWYRQILGQKVEFLVSFYNNEISEKSEIFDDQFSVERPDGSNFTLKIRSTKLEDSAMYFCASSTDRSRSVTLHFGNGTRLTVT.

This chain joins TRBV19 and TRBJ2-3; maybe TRBD2 (5 bases). The CDR3 consists of 13 residues. V was cut by 8 bases and J by 2 bases, with 11 bases left in between. Germline V lookup: CDR1 LNHDA, CDR2 SQIVND (reference sequence). CDR3 DNA: TGTGCCAGTGGAGGCACTTTCACAGATACGCAGTATTTT. As protein: CASGGTFTDTQYF.

The CDR3 here is CASRQQGAGEQYF. The CDR3 DNA sequence: TGTGCCAGCAGGCAACAGGGGGCAGGCGAGCAGTACTTC. The V call is TRBV12-3 or TRBV12-4, the J call TRBJ2-7, with 9 bases that match TRBD1. The CDR3 runs to 13 residues. The J segment lost 6 bases and the V segment lost 6 bases, leaving 6 bases of the junction unmatched.

This chain connects TRBV28 to TRBJ1-4; D is uncertain. V gave up 4 bases and J gave up 4 bases, with 16 bases separating them. From germline, CDR1 is MDHEN and CDR2 SYDVKM. CDR3 length: 16 amino acids. The CDR3 reads CASSSPVGSRNEKLFF. The CDR3 region has the DNA TGTGCCAGCAGTTCGCCCGTGGGCAGCCGTAATGAAAAACTGTTTTTT. Based on the CDR3 plus reference TRBV28 and TRBJ1-4, the full variable domain is DVKVTQSSRYLVKRTGEKVFLECVQDMDHENMFWYRQDPGLGLRLIYFSYDVKMKEKGDIPEGYSVSREKKERFSLILESASTNQTSMYLCASSSPVGSRNEKLFFGSGTQLSVL.